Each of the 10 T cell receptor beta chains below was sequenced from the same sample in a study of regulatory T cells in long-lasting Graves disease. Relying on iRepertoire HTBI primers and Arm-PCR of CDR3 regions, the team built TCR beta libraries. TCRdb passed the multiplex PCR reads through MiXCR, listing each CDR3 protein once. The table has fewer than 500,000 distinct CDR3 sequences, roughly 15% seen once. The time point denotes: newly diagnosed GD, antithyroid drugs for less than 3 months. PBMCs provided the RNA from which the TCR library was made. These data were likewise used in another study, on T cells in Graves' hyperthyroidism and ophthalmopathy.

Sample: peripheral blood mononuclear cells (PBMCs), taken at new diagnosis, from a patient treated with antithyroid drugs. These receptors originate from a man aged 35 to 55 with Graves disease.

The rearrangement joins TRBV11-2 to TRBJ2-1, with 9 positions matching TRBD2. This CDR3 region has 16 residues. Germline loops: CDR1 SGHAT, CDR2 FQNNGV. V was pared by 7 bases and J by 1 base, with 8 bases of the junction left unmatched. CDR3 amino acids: CASTKAGGTSYNEQFF. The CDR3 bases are TGTGCCAGCACTAAAGCGGGAGGTACGTCCTACAATGAGCAGTTCTTC.

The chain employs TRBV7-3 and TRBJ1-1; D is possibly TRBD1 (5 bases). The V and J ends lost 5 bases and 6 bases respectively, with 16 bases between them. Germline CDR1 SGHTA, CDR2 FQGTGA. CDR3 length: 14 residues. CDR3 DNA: TGTGCCAGCAGCACCGTGGGGGGAATCGCTGAAGCTTTCTTT. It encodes CASSTVGGIAEAFF. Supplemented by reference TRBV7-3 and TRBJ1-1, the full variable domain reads GAGVSQTPSNKVTEKGKYVELRCDPISGHTALYWYRQSLGQGPEFLIYFQGTGAADDSGLPNDRFFAVRPEGSVSTLKIQRTERGDSAVYLCASSTVGGIAEAFFGQGTRLTVV.

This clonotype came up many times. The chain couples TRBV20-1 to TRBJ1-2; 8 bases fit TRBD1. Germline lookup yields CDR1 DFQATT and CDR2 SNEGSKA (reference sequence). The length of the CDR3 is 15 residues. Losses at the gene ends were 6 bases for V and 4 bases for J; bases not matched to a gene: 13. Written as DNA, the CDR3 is TGCAGTGCCATAGGACAGGGATTGGGTCGCTATGGCTACACCTTC. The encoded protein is CSAIGQGLGRYGYTF.

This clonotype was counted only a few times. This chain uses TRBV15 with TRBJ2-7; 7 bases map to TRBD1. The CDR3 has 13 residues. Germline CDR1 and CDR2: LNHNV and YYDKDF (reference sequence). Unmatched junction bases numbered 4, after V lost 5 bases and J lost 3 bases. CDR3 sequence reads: CATSRRQGYEQYF. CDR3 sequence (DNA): TGTGCCACCAGCCGCCGACAGGGCTACGAGCAGTACTTC.

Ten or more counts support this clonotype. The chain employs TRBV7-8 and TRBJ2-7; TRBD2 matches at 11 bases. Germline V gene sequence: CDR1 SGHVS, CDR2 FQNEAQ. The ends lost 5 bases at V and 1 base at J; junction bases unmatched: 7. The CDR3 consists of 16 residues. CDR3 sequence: CASSPGTSGWSYEQYF. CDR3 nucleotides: TGTGCCAGCAGCCCCGGGACTAGCGGATGGTCCTACGAGCAGTACTTC.

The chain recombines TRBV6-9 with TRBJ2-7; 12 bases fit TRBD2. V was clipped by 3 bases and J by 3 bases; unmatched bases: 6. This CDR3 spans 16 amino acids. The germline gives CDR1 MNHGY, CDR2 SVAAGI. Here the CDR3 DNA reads TGTGCCAGCAGTTACATCGGACTAGCGGGAAGCTACGAGCAGTACTTC. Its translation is CASSYIGLAGSYEQYF.

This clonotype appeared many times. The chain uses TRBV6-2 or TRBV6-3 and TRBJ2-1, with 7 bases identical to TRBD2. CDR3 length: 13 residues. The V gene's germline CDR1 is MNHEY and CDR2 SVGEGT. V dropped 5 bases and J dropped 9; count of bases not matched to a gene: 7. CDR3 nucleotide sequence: TGTGCCAGCAGTCAACCGGGGGAGGGTGAGCAGTTCTTC. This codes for CASSQPGEGEQFF.

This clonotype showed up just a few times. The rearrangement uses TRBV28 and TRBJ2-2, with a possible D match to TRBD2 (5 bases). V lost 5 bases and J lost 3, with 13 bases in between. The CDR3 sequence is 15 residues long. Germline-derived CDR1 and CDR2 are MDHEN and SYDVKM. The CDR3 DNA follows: TGTGCCAGCAGTCCCCCTGGACTGTACACCGGGGAGCTGTTTTTT. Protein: CASSPPGLYTGELFF.

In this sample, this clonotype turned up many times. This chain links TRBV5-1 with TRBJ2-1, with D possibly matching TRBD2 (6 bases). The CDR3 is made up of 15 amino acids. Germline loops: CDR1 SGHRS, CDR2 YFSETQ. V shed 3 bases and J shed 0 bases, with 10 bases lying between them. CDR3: CASSSGLLSYNEQFF. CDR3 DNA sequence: TGCGCCAGCAGCTCGGGACTTCTCTCCTACAATGAGCAGTTCTTC.

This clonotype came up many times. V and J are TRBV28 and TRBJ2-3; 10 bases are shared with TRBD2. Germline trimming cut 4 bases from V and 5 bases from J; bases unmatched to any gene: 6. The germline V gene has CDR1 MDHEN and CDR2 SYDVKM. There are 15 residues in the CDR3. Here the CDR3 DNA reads TGTGCCAGCAGTTCCCCGGGACTAGCGAAAGATACGCAGTATTTT. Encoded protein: CASSSPGLAKDTQYF.